These 10 T cell receptor beta chains came from one sample sequenced in a study of cytomegalovirus exposure and HLA in healthy donors (dated by TCRdb to 2015 to 2018). Library prep was done by the immunoSEQ multiplex PCR assay. A mixture of 60 forward primers for TCR Vbeta segments and 13 reverse primers for TCR Jbeta segments was used in the multiplex PCR. TCRdb holds this immuneACCESS table with in-frame rearrangements only. Some clones are missing; in checked studies, unresolved V genes explain under half, and the rest has no known cause. The sample records some 190,000 clones, around 87% of which are singletons. The ten largest clones represent roughly 1.3% of the sample. Sequenced: PBMCs. The receptors were sampled from a man aged 25-40 years in good health and CMV-seronegative.

This chain links TRBV19 with TRBJ1-1; perhaps TRBD1 as D (5 bases). CDR1 and CDR2 from the germline V gene are LNHDA and SQIVND (reference sequence). V lost 4 bases to trimming and J lost 3 bases, with 15 bases between them. The CDR3 covers 15 residues. The CDR3 spells CASSSQTGGDTEAFF. In DNA form, the CDR3 reads TGTGCCAGTAGTAGCCAGACGGGGGGGGACACTGAAGCTTTCTTT.

This clone was observed a few times. The V and J genes are TRBV11-2 and TRBJ2-3, with 9 bases identical to TRBD1. V lost 0 bases to trimming and J lost 6 bases; unmatched junction nucleotides: 13. CDR3 length: 18 amino acids. The germline CDR1 and CDR2 sequences are SGHAT and FQNNGV. CDR3 nucleotides: TGTGCCAGCAGCTTAGAAGGGGTGTGGGGACAGGGAAGGGATACGCAGTATTTT. This gives the protein CASSLEGVWGQGRDTQYF.

The rearrangement joins TRBV2 to TRBJ2-2; 9 bases agree with TRBD2. The germline V gene has CDR1 SNHLY and CDR2 FYNNEI. Trimming took 5 bases from V and 4 from J; bases not matched to a gene: 14. This CDR3 has 18 amino acids. The DNA for the CDR3 is TGTGCCAGCAGTTCGGAGGTTTTAGCGGGAGCGGGCACCGGGGAGCTGTTTTTT. It encodes CASSSEVLAGAGTGELFF.

This clone was seen once. The chain combines TRBV28 with TRBJ2-3; maybe TRBD1 (5 bases). Germline-derived CDR1 and CDR2 are MDHEN and SYDVKM. Deletions cut 4 bases from V and 6 bases from J, with 17 bases between. There are 15 residues in the CDR3. The CDR3 sequence is CASSSRARRADTQYF. CDR3 bases: TGTGCCAGCAGTTCCAGGGCCAGACGGGCGGATACGCAGTATTTT.

The chain joins TRBV10-3 to TRBJ2-7; a possible D gene is TRBD1 (5 bases). CDR1 is ENHRY and CDR2 is SYGVKD in the germline V gene. The CDR3 loop spans 12 amino acids. Trimming took off 11 bases at V and 4 bases at J, with 15 bases between the two ends. CDR3 coding DNA: TGTGCCGTCCAGGGTTCCTCGTACGAGCAGTACTTC. This encodes CAVQGSSYEQYF.

This sequence joins TRBV9 and TRBJ2-1; tentative D call: TRBD2 (6 bases). CDR3 length equals 12 residues. Germline assignment: CDR1 SGDLS and CDR2 YYNGEE. V was clipped by 4 bases and J by 7 bases, with 9 bases between them. This CDR3 reads CASSIGGNEQFF. The CDR3 coding sequence is TGTGCCAGCAGCATCGGAGGGAATGAGCAGTTCTTC.

The chain joins TRBV10-3 to TRBJ2-1, with 9 bases lining up with TRBD2. Germline CDR1 reads ENHRY; CDR2 reads SYGVKD. V lost 5 bases, J lost 8 bases, and 1 base stayed unmatched. The CDR3 totals 12 residues. Written as DNA, the CDR3 is TGTGCCATCAGTCGGACTAGCGATGAGCAGTTCTTC. Protein sequence: CAISRTSDEQFF.

This chain links TRBV7-9 with TRBJ1-2, with 9 nucleotides matching TRBD1. The J segment lost 5 bases and the V segment lost 0 bases, leaving 4 bases of the junction unmatched. CDR1 is SEHNR and CDR2 is FQNEAQ in the germline V gene (reference sequence). The CDR3 has 15 residues. The CDR3 reads CASSLADRGGYGYTF. Here the CDR3 DNA reads TGTGCCAGCAGCTTAGCGGACAGGGGTGGATATGGCTACACCTTC.

As regards this clone: A read error may produce the germline difference seen at one junction end. The V gene is TRBV7-9, the J gene TRBJ2-7, with 7 bases that match TRBD1. In germline, CDR1 is SEHNR, CDR2 FQNEAQ (reference sequence). The CDR3 has 13 residues. The CDR3 spells CSSSFQGAYEQYF. The CDR3 region has the DNA TGTTCCAGCAGCTTTCAGGGGGCCTACGAGCAGTACTTC. Drawing the rest from reference TRBV7-9 and TRBJ2-7, the complete variable domain is DTGVSQNPRHKITKRGQNVTFRCDPISEHNRLYWYRQTLGQGPEFLTYFQNEAQLEKSRLLSDRFSAERPKGSFSTLEIQRTEQGDSAMYLCSSSFQGAYEQYFGPGTRLTVT.

The rearrangement joins TRBV28 to TRBJ2-1; D remains ambiguous. This CDR3 is 12 amino acids long. Germline V lookup: CDR1 MDHEN, CDR2 SYDVKM. V was pared by 4 bases and J by 6 bases, with 7 bases between. The CDR3 protein is CASSYSLNEQFF. The CDR3 DNA follows: TGTGCCAGCAGTTATAGCCTCAATGAGCAGTTCTTC.